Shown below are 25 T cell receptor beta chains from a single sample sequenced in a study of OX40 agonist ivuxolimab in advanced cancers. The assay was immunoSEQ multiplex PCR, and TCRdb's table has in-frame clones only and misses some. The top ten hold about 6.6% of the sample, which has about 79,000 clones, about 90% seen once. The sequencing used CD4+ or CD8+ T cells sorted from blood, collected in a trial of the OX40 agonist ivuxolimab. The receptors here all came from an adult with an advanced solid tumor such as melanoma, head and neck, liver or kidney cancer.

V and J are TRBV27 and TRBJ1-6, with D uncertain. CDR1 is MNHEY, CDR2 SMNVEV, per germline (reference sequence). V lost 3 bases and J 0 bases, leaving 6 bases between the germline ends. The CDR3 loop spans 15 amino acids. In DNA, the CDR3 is TGTGCCAGCAGTTTCCGGAGCTCCTATAATTCACCCCTCCACTTT. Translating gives CASSFRSSYNSPLHF.

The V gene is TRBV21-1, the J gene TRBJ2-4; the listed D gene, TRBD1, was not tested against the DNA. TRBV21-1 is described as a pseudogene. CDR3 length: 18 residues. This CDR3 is CASSSGQGMGSAKNIQYF. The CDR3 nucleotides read TGTGCCAGCAGCAGCGGACAGGGGATGGGGTCGGCCAAAAACATTCAGTACTTC.

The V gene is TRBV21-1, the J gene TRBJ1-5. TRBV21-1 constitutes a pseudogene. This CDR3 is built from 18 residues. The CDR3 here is CASSRGGGRAYSNQPQHF. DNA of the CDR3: TGTGCCAGCAGCCGGGGGGGCGGAAGGGCTTATAGCAATCAGCCCCAGCATTTT.

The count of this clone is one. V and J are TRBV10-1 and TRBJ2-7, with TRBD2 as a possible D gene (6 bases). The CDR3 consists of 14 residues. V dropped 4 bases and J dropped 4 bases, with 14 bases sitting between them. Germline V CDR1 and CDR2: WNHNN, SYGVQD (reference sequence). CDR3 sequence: CASSVARGIYEQYF. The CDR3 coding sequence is TGCGCCAGCAGTGTGGCCCGGGGGATTTACGAGCAGTACTTC.

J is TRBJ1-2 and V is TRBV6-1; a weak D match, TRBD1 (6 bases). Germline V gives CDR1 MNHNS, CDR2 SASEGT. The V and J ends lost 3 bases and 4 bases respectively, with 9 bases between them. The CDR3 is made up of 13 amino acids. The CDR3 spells CASSDRGGYGYTF. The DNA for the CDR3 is TGTGCCAGCAGTGACAGGGGAGGCTATGGCTACACCTTC.

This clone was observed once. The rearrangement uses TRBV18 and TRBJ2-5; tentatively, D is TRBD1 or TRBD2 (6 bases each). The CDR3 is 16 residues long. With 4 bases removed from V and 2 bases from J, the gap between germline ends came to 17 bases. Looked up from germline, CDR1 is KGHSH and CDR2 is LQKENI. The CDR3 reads CASSLPRGATQETQYF. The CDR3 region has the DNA TGTGCCAGCTCACTCCCGAGGGGGGCGACGCAAGAGACCCAGTACTTC.

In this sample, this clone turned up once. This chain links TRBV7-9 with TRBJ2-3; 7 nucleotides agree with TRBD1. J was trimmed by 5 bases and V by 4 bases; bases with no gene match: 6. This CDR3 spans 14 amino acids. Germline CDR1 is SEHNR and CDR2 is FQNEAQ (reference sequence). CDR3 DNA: TGTGCCAGCAGCTCCGACAGGGTTCTAGATACGCAGTATTTT. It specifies CASSSDRVLDTQYF.

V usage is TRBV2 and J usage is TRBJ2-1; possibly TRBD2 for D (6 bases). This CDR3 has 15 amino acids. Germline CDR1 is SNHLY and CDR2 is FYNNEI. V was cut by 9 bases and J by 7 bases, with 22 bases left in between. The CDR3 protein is CARNSHPLGGNEQFF. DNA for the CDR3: TGTGCCAGAAACAGCCATCCCCTTGGGGGGAATGAGCAGTTCTTC.

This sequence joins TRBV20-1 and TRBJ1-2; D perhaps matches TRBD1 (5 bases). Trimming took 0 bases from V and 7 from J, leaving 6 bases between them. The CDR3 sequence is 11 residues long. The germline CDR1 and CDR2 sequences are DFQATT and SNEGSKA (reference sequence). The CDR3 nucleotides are TGCAGTGCTAGAGACAGGGCTGGCTACACCTTC. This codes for CSARDRAGYTF.

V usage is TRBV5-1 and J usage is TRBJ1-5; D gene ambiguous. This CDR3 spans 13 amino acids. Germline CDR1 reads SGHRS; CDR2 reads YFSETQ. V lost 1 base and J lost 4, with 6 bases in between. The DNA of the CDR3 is TGCGCCAGCAGCTTGAGAGGAAATCAGCCCCAGCATTTT. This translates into CASSLRGNQPQHF.

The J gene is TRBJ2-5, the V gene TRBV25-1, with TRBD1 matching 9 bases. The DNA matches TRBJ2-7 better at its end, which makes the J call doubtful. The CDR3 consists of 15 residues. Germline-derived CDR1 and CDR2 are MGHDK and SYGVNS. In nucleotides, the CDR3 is TGTGCCAGCAGTGATTTGGACAGGGGATCCTACGAGCAGTACTTC. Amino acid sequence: CASSDLDRGSYEQYF.

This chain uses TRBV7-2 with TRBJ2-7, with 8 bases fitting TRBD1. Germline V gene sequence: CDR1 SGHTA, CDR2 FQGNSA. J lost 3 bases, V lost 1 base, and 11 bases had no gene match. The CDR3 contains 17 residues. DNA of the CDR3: TGTGCCAGCAGCTTAGACAAAACCGGGACAGGAGGCTACGAGCAGTACTTC. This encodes CASSLDKTGTGGYEQYF.

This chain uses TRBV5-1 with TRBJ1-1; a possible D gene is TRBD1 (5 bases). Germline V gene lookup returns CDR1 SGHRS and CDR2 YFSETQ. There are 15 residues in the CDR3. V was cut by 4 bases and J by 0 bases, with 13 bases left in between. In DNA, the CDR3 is TGCGCCAGCAGCCCATCAGGGAAACTGAACACTGAAGCTTTCTTT. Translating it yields CASSPSGKLNTEAFF.

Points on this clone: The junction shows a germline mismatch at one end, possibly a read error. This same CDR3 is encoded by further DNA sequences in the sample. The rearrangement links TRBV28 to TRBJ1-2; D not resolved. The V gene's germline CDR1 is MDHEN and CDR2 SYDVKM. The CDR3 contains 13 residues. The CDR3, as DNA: TGTGCCAGTAGTTTATCCAGAAACTATGGCTACACCTTC. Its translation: CASSLSRNYGYTF.

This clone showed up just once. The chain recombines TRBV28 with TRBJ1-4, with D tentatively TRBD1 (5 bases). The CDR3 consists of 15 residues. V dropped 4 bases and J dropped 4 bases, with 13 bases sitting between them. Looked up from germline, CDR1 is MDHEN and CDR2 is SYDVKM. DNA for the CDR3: TGTGCCAGCAGTTCCCCGGGACGGATTAATGAAAAACTGTTTTTT. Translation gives CASSSPGRINEKLFF.

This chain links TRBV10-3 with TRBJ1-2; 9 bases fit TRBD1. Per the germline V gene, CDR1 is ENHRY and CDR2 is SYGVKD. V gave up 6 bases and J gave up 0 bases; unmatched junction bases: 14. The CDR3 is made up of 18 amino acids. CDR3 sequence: CAIRGTLGQGLPNYGYTF. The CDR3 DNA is TGTGCCATCAGGGGGACTTTGGGACAGGGCCTACCTAACTATGGCTACACCTTC.

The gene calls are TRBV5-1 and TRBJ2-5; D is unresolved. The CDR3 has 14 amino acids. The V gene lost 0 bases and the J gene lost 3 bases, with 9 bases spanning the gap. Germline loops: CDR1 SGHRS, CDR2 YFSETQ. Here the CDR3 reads CASSLARIKETQYF. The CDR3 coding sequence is TGCGCCAGCAGCTTGGCCCGGATTAAAGAGACCCAGTACTTC.

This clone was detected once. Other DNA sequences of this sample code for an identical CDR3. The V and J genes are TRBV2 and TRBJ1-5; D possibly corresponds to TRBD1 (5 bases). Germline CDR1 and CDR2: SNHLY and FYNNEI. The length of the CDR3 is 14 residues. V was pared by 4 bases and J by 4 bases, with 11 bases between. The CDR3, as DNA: TGTGCCAGCAGTGTTGAAAGGGGTAATCAGCCCCAGCATTTT. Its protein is CASSVERGNQPQHF.

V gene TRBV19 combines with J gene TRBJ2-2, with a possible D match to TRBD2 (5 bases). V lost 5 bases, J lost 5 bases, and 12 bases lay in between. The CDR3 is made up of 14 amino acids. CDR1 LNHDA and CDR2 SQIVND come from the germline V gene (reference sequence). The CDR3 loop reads CASSPSPGTGELFF. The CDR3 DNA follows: TGTGCCAGTAGTCCCAGCCCGGGAACCGGGGAGCTGTTTTTT.

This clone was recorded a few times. The CDR3 reads CASSLSSTGWGQPQHF. CDR3 DNA sequence: TGTGCCAGCAGCTTGAGTTCGACAGGGTGGGGTCAGCCCCAGCATTTT. This sequence joins TRBV5-5 and TRBJ1-5; 7 bases are a match to TRBD1. Unmatched junction bases numbered 10, after V lost 1 base and J lost 6 bases. The germline V gene has CDR1 SGHKS and CDR2 YYEKEE (reference sequence). The CDR3 runs to 16 residues.

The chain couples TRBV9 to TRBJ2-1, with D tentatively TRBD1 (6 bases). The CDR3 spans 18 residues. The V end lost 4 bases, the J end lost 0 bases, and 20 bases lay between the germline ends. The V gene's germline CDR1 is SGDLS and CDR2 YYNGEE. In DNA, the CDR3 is TGTGCCAGCAGCATTCGGACAGTTTCCCGATTCTCCTACAATGAGCAGTTCTTC. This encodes CASSIRTVSRFSYNEQFF.

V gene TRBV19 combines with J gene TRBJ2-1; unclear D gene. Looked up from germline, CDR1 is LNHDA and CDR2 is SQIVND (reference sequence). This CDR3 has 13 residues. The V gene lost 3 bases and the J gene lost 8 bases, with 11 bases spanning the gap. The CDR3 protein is CASSIVPGDEQFF. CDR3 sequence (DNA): TGTGCCAGTAGTATTGTCCCGGGCGATGAGCAGTTCTTC.

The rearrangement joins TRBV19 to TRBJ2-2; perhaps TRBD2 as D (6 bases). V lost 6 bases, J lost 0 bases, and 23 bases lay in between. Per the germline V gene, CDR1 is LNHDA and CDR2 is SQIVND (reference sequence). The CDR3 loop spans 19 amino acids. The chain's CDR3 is CASSPPAGRLIPNTGELFF. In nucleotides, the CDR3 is TGTGCCAGTAGCCCGCCGGCGGGAAGACTGATTCCGAACACCGGGGAGCTGTTTTTT.

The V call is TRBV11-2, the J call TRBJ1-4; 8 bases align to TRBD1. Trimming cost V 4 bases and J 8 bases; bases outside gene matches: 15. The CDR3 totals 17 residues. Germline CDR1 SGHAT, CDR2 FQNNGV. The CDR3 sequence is CASSSTRGRTVGEKLFF. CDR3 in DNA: TGTGCCAGCAGCTCTACCAGGGGGCGCACAGTGGGGGAAAAACTGTTTTTT.

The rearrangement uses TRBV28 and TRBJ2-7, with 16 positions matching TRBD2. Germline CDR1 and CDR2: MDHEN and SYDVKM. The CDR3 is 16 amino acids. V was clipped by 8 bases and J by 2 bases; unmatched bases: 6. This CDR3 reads CASQGLAGGPPYEQYF. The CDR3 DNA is TGTGCCAGCCAGGGACTAGCGGGAGGGCCTCCCTACGAGCAGTACTTC.